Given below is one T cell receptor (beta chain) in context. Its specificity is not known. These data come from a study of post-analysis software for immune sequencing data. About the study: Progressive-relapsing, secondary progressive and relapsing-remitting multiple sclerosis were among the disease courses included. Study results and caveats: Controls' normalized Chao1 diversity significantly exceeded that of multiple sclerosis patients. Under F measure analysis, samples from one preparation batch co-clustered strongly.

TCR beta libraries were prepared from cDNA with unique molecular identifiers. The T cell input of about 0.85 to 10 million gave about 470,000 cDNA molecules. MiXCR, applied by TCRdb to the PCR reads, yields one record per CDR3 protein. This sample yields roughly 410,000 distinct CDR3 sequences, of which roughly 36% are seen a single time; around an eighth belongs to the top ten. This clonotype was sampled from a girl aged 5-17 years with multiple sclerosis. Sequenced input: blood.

In DNA form, the CDR3 reads TGTGCCAGCAGCTCCCCGGGTGACTCCTACGAGCAGTACTTC. It encodes CASSSPGDSYEQYF. This chain links TRBV7-2 with TRBJ2-7; D is undetermined. Germline values: CDR1 SGHTA, CDR2 FQGNSA. The CDR3 spans 14 residues. Trimming removed 4 bases at V and 0 bases at J, with 10 bases between.